This TCR beta chain is drawn from a study of shared clonotypes between healthy human individuals. Germline CDR1 SGHAT, CDR2 FQNNGV. The V end lost 6 bases, the J end lost 0 bases, and 9 bases lay between the germline ends. The CDR3 is 13 residues long. The assay was immunoSEQ multiplex PCR, and TCRdb's table has in-frame clones only and misses some. In the table there are 1.5 million to 2.5 million clones, roughly 94% of which are singletons. Naive CD8 cells lacked CD45RO and underwent positive selection for CCR7, leaving out terminally differentiated effector memory CD45RA+ cells. The specimen was naive CD8+ T cells sorted from blood. The chain joins TRBV11-2 to TRBJ2-7; the D gene is possibly TRBD1 (6 bases). The TCR comes from a man between 18 and 29 years old in good health. The CDR3 region is CASSYRVSYEQYF. The CDR3 DNA sequence: TGTGCCAGCAGTTACAGGGTCTCCTACGAGCAGTACTTC.